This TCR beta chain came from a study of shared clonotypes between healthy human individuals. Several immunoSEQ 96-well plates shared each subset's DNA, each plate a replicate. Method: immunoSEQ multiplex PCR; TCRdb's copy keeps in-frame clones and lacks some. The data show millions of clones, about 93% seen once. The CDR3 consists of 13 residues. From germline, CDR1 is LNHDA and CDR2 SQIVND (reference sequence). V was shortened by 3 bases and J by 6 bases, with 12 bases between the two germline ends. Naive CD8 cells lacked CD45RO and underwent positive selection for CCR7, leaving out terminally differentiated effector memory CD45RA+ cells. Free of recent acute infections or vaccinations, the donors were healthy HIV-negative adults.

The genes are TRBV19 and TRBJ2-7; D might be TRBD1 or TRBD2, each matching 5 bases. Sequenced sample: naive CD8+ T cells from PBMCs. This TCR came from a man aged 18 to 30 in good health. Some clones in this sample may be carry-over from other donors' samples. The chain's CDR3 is CASSIVLGVEQYF. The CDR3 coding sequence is TGTGCCAGTAGTATCGTTCTGGGGGTCGAGCAGTACTTC. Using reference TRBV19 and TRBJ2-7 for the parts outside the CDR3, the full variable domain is DGGITQSPKYLFRKEGQNVTLSCEQNLNHDAMYWYRQDPGQGLRLIYYSQIVNDFQKGDIAEGYSVSREKKESFPLTVTSAQKNPTAFYLCASSIVLGVEQYFGPGTRLTVT.